Listed below are T cell receptor beta chains from one sample, sequenced in a study of blood T cell repertoires in COVID-19. Sequencing was performed with immunoSEQ multiplex PCR; in TCRdb, only in-frame clones are kept and a portion is missing. In the table there are 150,000 to 200,000 clones, 82% of which are singletons. Input material: peripheral blood. Source of these receptors: a woman in her twenties or thirties with acute or convalescent COVID-19. CDR3s include the opening cysteine and the closing phenylalanine or tryptophan. The D gene is left open where the match is weak. Clone size is stated in some rows and not others, as once, few, many or a class when expanded.

j_call	clone_size	d_call	v_call	cdr3_aa	cdr3_nt
TRBJ1-6	NA	NA	TRBV7-9	CASDIGSYNSPLHF	TGTGCCAGCGATATCGGCTCCTATAATTCACCCCTCCACTTT
TRBJ1-6	few	NA	TRBV19	CASSPRQSSYNSPLHF	TGTGCCAGTAGTCCTAGACAGAGCTCCTATAATTCACCCCTCCACTTT
TRBJ1-6	NA	NA	TRBV7-2	CASSLALGQHFSYNSPLHF	TGTGCCAGCAGCTTAGCCCTCGGACAGCACTTCTCCTATAATTCACCCCTCCACTTT
TRBJ2-5	NA	TRBD2	TRBV4-2	CASSQEALAGGRISYQETQYF	TGTGCCAGCAGCCAAGAAGCGCTAGCGGGGGGGCGGATCTCCTACCAAGAGACCCAGTACTTC
TRBJ1-2	NA	NA	TRBV5-8	CASSLVSWENYGYTF	TGTGCCAGCAGCCTCGTTTCCTGGGAGAACTATGGCTACACCTTC
TRBJ1-3	NA	NA	TRBV5-6	CASSLQGLAGNTIYF	TGTGCCAGCAGCTTGCAGGGTTTAGCCGGAAACACCATATATTTT
TRBJ2-7	NA	TRBD1	TRBV7-9	CASSLDPGQRTYEQYF	TGTGCCAGCAGCTTAGATCCGGGACAGCGCACCTACGAGCAGTACTTC
TRBJ1-4	NA	NA	TRBV7-9	CASSLGNYGTGEKLFF	TGTGCCAGCAGCTTAGGAAACTACGGAACGGGAGAAAAACTGTTTTTT
TRBJ2-1	NA	TRBD1	TRBV28	CASSLQGGPALSYNEQFF	TGTGCCAGCAGCCTACAGGGGGGACCGGCCCTATCCTACAATGAGCAGTTCTTC
TRBJ2-4	NA	TRBD2	TRBV19	CASSSGGAKNIQYF	TGTGCCAGTAGTAGCGGGGGAGCCAAAAACATTCAGTACTTC
TRBJ2-1	NA	TRBD2	TRBV6-6	CASRTTSGRVNEQFF	TGTGCCAGCAGGACGACTAGCGGGAGAGTCAATGAGCAGTTCTTC
TRBJ1-1	NA	NA	TRBV5-1	CASSSPQGRLDTEAFF	TGCGCCAGCAGCTCCCCCCAGGGCAGGCTGGACACTGAAGCTTTCTTT
TRBJ1-2	NA	NA	TRBV29-1	CSVEVRDYGYTF	TGCAGCGTTGAGGTGAGGGACTATGGCTACACCTTC
TRBJ2-7	NA	NA	TRBV7-6	CASSLGAGKAYEQYF	TGTGCCAGCAGCTTAGGAGCCGGGAAAGCCTACGAGCAGTACTTC
TRBJ2-7	NA	TRBD2	TRBV27	CATGGESREQYF	TGTGCCACGGGGGGGGAGAGTCGCGAGCAGTACTTC
TRBJ2-2	NA	NA	TRBV7-9	CASSWGGEGPGELFF	TGTGCCAGCAGCTGGGGGGGCGAGGGTCCCGGGGAGCTGTTTTTT
TRBJ2-3	NA	TRBD2	TRBV9	CASSVGTSGADTQYF	TGTGCCAGCAGCGTAGGGACTAGCGGGGCAGATACGCAGTATTTT
TRBJ1-4	NA	NA	TRBV6-5	CASGSGVEKLFF	TGTGCCAGCGGCTCAGGGGTAGAAAAACTGTTTTTT
TRBJ2-1	once	NA	TRBV2	CASSPERSNEQFF	TGTGCCAGCAGCCCCGAGAGGTCCAATGAGCAGTTCTTC